The present T cell receptor (beta chain) was sequenced within a study of neurological immune-mediated disorders. Study outcomes and limitations: CDR3 amino acid sequences found in expanded clones were never shared across subjects, suggesting private repertoires in all groups. In HTLV-1-associated myelopathy, TCR clonal expansion was greatest, and in multiple sclerosis it was least, below healthy controls.

The CDR3 loop spans 14 amino acids. V lost 7 bases and J lost 1; bases outside the gene matches: 4. CDR1 ENHRY and CDR2 SYGVKD come from the germline V gene. The sample's time point: longitudinal time-point 3. Unsorted libraries used 2 million PBMCs kept at -80 degrees C. The cDNA came from 5'RACE, which used 10-nucleotide random UMIs. Using its own MiXCR run on the 5' RACE reads, TCRdb lists one record per CDR3 protein. The sample lists more than 100,000 distinct CDR3 sequences, approximately 10% occurring once. In this sample, this clonotype turned up many times. What it binds is unknown. Sequencing used PBMCs. The sequence derives from a female donor with HTLV-1-associated myelopathy (HAM/TSP). The chain recombines TRBV10-3 with TRBJ2-5; 9 bases align to TRBD2. The CDR3 DNA sequence: TGTGCCATCAAATCTAGCGGGGCCCAAGAGACCCAGTACTTC. Residues: CAIKSSGAQETQYF.